The following is a T cell receptor beta chain sequence with its context. The target antigen is unknown. This record belongs to a study of T cell responses to AZD1222 COVID-19 vaccine. Whole-study findings and limits: Donor demographics were predominantly white British with a female majority; clonal diversity may be underestimated. Breadth and depth of Spike-specific TCRs rose after two AZD1222 doses. Without day 14 samples, only post-peak T cell repertoires were studied.

Sequenced by immunoSEQ multiplex PCR; TCRdb stores in-frame clones only, minus some. There are some 150,000 clones in the sample; approximately 93% occur only once, and less than 1% lies in the top ten. The sequence was obtained from an adult in good health. Sequences were derived from peripheral blood, sampled on day 0 of MenACWY control vaccination.

CDR3: CASSQGNSPLHF. CDR3 nucleotide sequence: TGCGCCAGCTCACAGGGAAATTCACCCCTCCACTTT. J is TRBJ1-6 and V is TRBV10-2; D may be TRBD1 (6 bases). Germline V gene data show CDR1 as WSHSY and CDR2 as SAAADI. The CDR3 runs 12 residues. Trimming cost V 8 bases and J 7 bases, with 9 bases left between them.